These T cell receptor beta chains were read from a single sample in a study of OX40 agonist ivuxolimab in advanced cancers. Here immunoSEQ multiplex PCR was the method, and the copy in TCRdb shows in-frame clones only, minus some. The table includes fewer than 45,000 clones, 60% to 85% detected once. The sequencing here drew on CD4+ or CD8+ T cells sorted from blood, taken in a trial of the OX40 agonist ivuxolimab. The receptors were sampled from an adult with an advanced solid tumor such as melanoma, head and neck, liver or kidney cancer. CDR3s include the opening cysteine and the closing phenylalanine or tryptophan. A D gene is named only where the DNA matches it firmly. Clone size, where shown, is once, few, many, or a class for clones that have expanded.

13,TRBV6-5,-,-,TRBJ1-6,CASSYAGVSPLHF,TGTGCCAGCAGTTACGCTGGTGTCTCACCCCTCCACTTT
13,TRBV7-3,-,-,TRBJ1-6,CASSVEVNSPLHF,TGTGCCAGCAGCGTAGAGGTTAATTCACCCCTCCACTTT
17,TRBV15,TRBD1,-,TRBJ1-1,CATRKRGGASGLTEAFF,TGTGCCACCAGGAAAAGAGGGGGCGCCTCTGGACTCACTGAAGCTTTCTTT
15,TRBV7-9,TRBD1,-,TRBJ2-3,CASTVRDRGTDTQYF,TGTGCCAGCACCGTCCGGGACAGGGGAACAGATACGCAGTATTTT
16,TRBV15,-,-,TRBJ1-6,CATSRDIVQYNSPLHF,TGTGCCACCAGCAGAGATATAGTTCAGTATAATTCACCCCTCCACTTT
16,TRBV7-2,-,-,TRBJ2-1,CASSLETAIFWDEQFF,TGTGCCAGCAGCTTAGAGACGGCAATTTTCTGGGATGAGCAGTTCTTC
14,TRBV9,TRBD1,few,TRBJ1-6,CASSTPGGRSPLHF,TGTGCCAGCAGCACTCCAGGGGGCAGATCACCCCTCCACTTT
15,TRBV7-9,TRBD1,-,TRBJ1-2,CASSLTGVLLHGYTF,TGTGCCAGCAGCCTCACAGGGGTTTTACTCCATGGCTACACCTTC
14,TRBV7-2,-,-,TRBJ2-3,CASSFLGQADTQYF,TGTGCCAGCAGCTTTTTAGGTCAGGCAGATACGCAGTATTTT
11,TRBV7-6,-,-,TRBJ2-7,CASSLRGEQYF,TGTGCCAGCAGCTTAAGGGGCGAGCAGTACTTC
14,TRBV5-4,-,few,TRBJ2-4,CASSLAGRDGIQYF,TGTGCCAGCAGCTTGGCCGGCAGGGACGGCATTCAGTACTTC
19,TRBV9,-,-,TRBJ1-6,CASSVEAGGLSSYNSPLHF,TGTGCCAGCAGCGTAGAGGCCGGGGGTCTTAGCTCCTATAATTCACCCCTCCACTTT
15,TRBV5-6,TRBD1,-,TRBJ2-3,CASSADRVAADTQYF,TGTGCCAGCAGCGCGGACAGGGTGGCCGCAGATACGCAGTATTTT
14,TRBV6-6,TRBD1,-,TRBJ1-5,CASRPRTGEQPQHF,TGTGCCAGCAGACCTCGGACAGGGGAACAGCCCCAGCATTTT
16,TRBV6-5,-,-,TRBJ1-6,CASSYHLGTRASPLHF,TGTGCCAGCAGTTACCACTTAGGGACAAGGGCATCACCCCTCCACTTT
14,TRBV7-2,-,-,TRBJ1-5,CASSRLGGSQPQHF,TGTGCCAGCAGCCGTTTGGGGGGGAGTCAGCCCCAGCATTTT
16,TRBV5-6,-,-,TRBJ1-6,CASSLGPGDYNSPLHF,TGTGCCAGCAGCTTGGGACCGGGGGATTATAATTCACCCCTCCACTTT
16,TRBV2,-,few,TRBJ1-6,CASSEFRTLANSPLHF,TGTGCCAGCAGTGAATTCCGGACCTTGGCGAATTCACCCCTCCACTTT
14,TRBV2,-,once,TRBJ2-7,CASRLLDSWAEQYF,TGTGCCAGCAGACTCCTGGACAGCTGGGCCGAGCAGTACTTC
15,TRBV2,-,-,TRBJ1-3,CASSELRTVGNTIYF,TGTGCCAGCAGTGAATTGCGGACAGTTGGAAACACCATATATTTT
10,TRBV29-1,-,-,TRBJ2-7,CSVKGYEQYF,TGCAGCGTGAAGGGGTACGAGCAGTACTTC
13,TRBV2,-,many,TRBJ1-6,CASQWSLNSPLHF,TGTGCCAGCCAATGGAGCCTAAATTCACCCCTCCACTTT
14,TRBV30,-,-,TRBJ1-1,CAWSLGGQNGKAFF,TGTGCCTGGAGTTTAGGCGGTCAGAATGGGAAAGCTTTCTTT
14,TRBV9,-,few,TRBJ2-5,CASSVALGEETQYF,TGTGCCAGCAGCGTAGCTCTAGGGGAGGAGACCCAGTACTTC
14,TRBV28,TRBD1,-,TRBJ1-2,CASSSSTGNYGYTF,TGTGCCAGCAGCTCTTCGACAGGGAACTATGGCTACACCTTC
13,TRBV7-3,-,-,TRBJ2-3,CASSLQGPDTQYF,TGTGCCAGCAGCTTACAGGGTCCAGATACGCAGTATTTT
14,TRBV6-6,-,once,TRBJ2-5,CASSPNFLQETQYF,TGTGCCAGCAGTCCAAACTTTCTTCAAGAGACCCAGTACTTC
14,TRBV5-1,-,-,TRBJ1-1,CASSWGDGVTEAFF,TGCGCCAGCAGTTGGGGGGATGGTGTCACTGAAGCTTTCTTT
15,TRBV28,-,-,TRBJ1-6,CASSLFSTSVSPLHF,TGTGCCAGCAGTTTATTTAGCACATCGGTCTCACCCCTCCACTTT
13,TRBV4-1,-,-,TRBJ1-4,CASSHRDDEKLFF,TGCGCCAGCAGCCACCGGGACGATGAAAAACTGTTTTTT
10,TRBV30,-,few,TRBJ1-6,CAWAFGPLHF,TGTGCCTGGGCTTTCGGACCCCTCCACTTT
11,TRBV20-1,-,-,TRBJ2-7,CSARETYEQYF,TGCAGTGCTAGAGAAACCTACGAGCAGTACTTC
14,TRBV6-4,-,-,TRBJ1-1,CASSDTSRGTEAFF,TGTGCCAGCAGTGACACCTCGAGGGGAACTGAAGCTTTCTTT
14,TRBV28,-,few,TRBJ1-6,CASSYAQYTEVLHF,TGTGCCAGCAGTTATGCGCAATACACGGAAGTCCTCCACTTT
14,TRBV6-5,-,-,TRBJ1-2,CASSDPGAKVGYTF,TGTGCCAGCAGTGACCCAGGGGCCAAGGTTGGCTACACCTTC
15,TRBV25-1,-,-,TRBJ1-1,CASNKTEVRGVKAFF,TGTGCCAGCAATAAAACTGAGGTCAGGGGTGTAAAAGCTTTCTTT
14,TRBV29-1,-,-,TRBJ1-2,CSVENGVDNYGYTF,TGCAGCGTTGAAAACGGGGTGGACAACTATGGCTACACCTTC
15,TRBV5-1,TRBD2,-,TRBJ2-5,CASGERGTGKETQYF,TGCGCCAGCGGGGAGCGGGGGACCGGAAAAGAGACCCAGTACTTC
19,TRBV5-1,TRBD1,-,TRBJ1-3,CASSKSSGTGDISGNTIYF,TGCGCCAGCAGCAAATCTTCCGGGACAGGGGACATCTCTGGAAACACCATATATTTT
13,TRBV7-8,-,once,TRBJ1-6,CASSLGSNSPLHF,TGTGCCAGCAGTCTAGGGAGCAATTCACCCCTCCACTTT
16,TRBV7-3,TRBD1,-,TRBJ1-1,CASSLLTPGGRTEAFF,TGTGCCAGCAGCTTATTAACACCAGGGGGCCGCACTGAAGCTTTCTTT
15,TRBV9,TRBD1,once,TRBJ1-2,CASSAQPGGLDGYTF,TGTGCCAGCAGCGCCCAGCCAGGGGGATTAGATGGCTACACCTTC
14,TRBV30,TRBD2,-,TRBJ2-5,CAWSTLAGRETQYF,TGTGCCTGGAGTACTTTAGCGGGGAGAGAGACCCAGTACTTC
15,TRBV30,TRBD1,-,TRBJ1-5,CAWSVRDRDNQPQHF,TGTGCCTGGAGTGTACGGGACAGGGACAATCAGCCCCAGCATTTT
15,TRBV10-3,-,-,TRBJ2-6,CAISEGTSGANVLTF,TGTGCCATCAGTGAGGGGACCTCTGGGGCCAACGTCCTGACTTTC
12,TRBV11-2,-,-,TRBJ2-7,CASSPQSYEQYF,TGTGCCAGCAGCCCCCAGTCCTACGAGCAGTACTTC
15,TRBV19,TRBD1,few,TRBJ1-5,CASSLVQGAGQPQHF,TGTGCCAGTTCCCTCGTCCAGGGGGCAGGGCAGCCCCAGCATTTT
16,TRBV27,-,-,TRBJ1-1,CASSLTAGRGNTEAFF,TGTGCCAGCAGTTTAACTGCGGGCAGGGGGAACACTGAAGCTTTCTTT
13,TRBV19,-,-,TRBJ2-3,CASSRYSTDTQYF,TGTGCCAGTAGTCGCTATAGCACAGATACGCAGTATTTT
16,TRBV4-2,-,-,TRBJ2-3,CASSQDQASGTDTQYF,TGTGCCAGCAGCCAAGATCAGGCTAGCGGCACAGATACGCAGTATTTT
16,TRBV6-1,-,-,TRBJ2-3,CASSEAGRGGTDTQYF,TGTGCCAGCAGTGAAGCAGGGCGAGGGGGCACAGATACGCAGTATTTT
13,TRBV5-1,-,-,TRBJ2-2,CASSLEHTGELFF,TGCGCCAGCAGCTTGGAACACACCGGGGAGCTGTTTTTT
15,TRBV6-1,TRBD1,-,TRBJ1-3,CASTRDRSSGNTIYF,TGTGCCAGCACCAGGGACAGGAGCTCTGGAAACACCATATATTTT
15,TRBV27,-,once,TRBJ1-2,CASSVSGAGTYGYTF,TGTGCCAGCAGTGTCTCGGGGGCCGGAACCTATGGCTACACCTTC
14,TRBV2,TRBD2,once,TRBJ2-3,CASSGQGGTDTQYF,TGTGCCAGCAGTGGGCAGGGAGGGACAGATACGCAGTATTTT
11,TRBV12-5,TRBD1,-,TRBJ2-5,CASGQGETQYF,TGTGCTTCCGGACAGGGAGAGACCCAGTACTTC
13,TRBV7-9,-,-,TRBJ1-1,CASSLTGGTEAFF,TGTGCCAGCAGCCTAACAGGTGGCACTGAAGCTTTCTTT
15,TRBV2,TRBD1,few,TRBJ1-1,CASSATGTGLTEAFF,TGTGCCAGCAGTGCTACCGGGACAGGGTTAACTGAAGCTTTCTTT
11,TRBV6-1,-,-,TRBJ1-1,CASIGGSEAFF,TGTGCCAGCATTGGTGGATCTGAAGCTTTCTTT